The clone carrying this TCR beta chain was picked up many times. What it recognizes is unknown. Germline CDR1 MRHNA, CDR2 SNTAGT. With V trimmed by 5 bases and J by 4 bases, 14 bases remained unmatched. CDR3 size: 17 residues. The data stem from a study of Graves' ophthalmopathy and Graves' hyperthyroidism. On the study more broadly: Researchers obtained peripheral blood at initial diagnosis, before any treatment had begun. Study-wide points: Blood also carried most expanded thyroid clonotypes exceeding 0.001 frequency.

Scientists amplified the TCR beta CDR3 regions from RNA transcripts. The first round was an RT-PCR with HTBI primers, and the second round was a multiplex PCR. One entry per CDR3 protein, called by TCRdb with MiXCR from the multiplex PCR reads. The sample holds just over 600,000 distinct CDR3 sequences, approximately 21% seen once. Sequenced sample: peripheral blood. The receptor was isolated from a woman younger than 35 with stable Graves' hyperthyroidism. Some clones in this sample may be carry-over from other donors' samples. The rearrangement links TRBV6-4 to TRBJ1-2, with 9 bases lining up with TRBD1. The CDR3 is CASSTTGQGGFGYGYTF. CDR3 DNA: TGTGCCAGCAGTACAACGGGACAGGGAGGTTTCGGCTATGGCTACACCTTC.